The present T cell receptor beta chain was sequenced within a study of response to subunit inactivated influenza vaccine. Study findings and constraints: The study's authors posited that every seasonal influenza vaccination enlists few new T cells.

This clonotype was seen at least ten times. Its antigen is still unknown. CDR3 length equals 13 residues. Germline V gene data show CDR1 as LGHDT and CDR2 as YNNKEL (reference sequence). V lost 4 bases and J 5 bases, leaving 11 bases between the germline ends. TCRdb independently ran MiXCR on the RT-PCR reads; one entry per CDR3 protein. The sample shows 300,000 to 350,000 distinct CDR3 sequences, over 20% of them seen only once. Source: PBMCs from blood, taken approximately 22 months after vaccination. The chain links TRBV3-1 to TRBJ1-2; unclear D gene. The sequence was collected from a man between 50 and 70 years old who received an inactivated influenza vaccine. CDR3 coding DNA: TGTGCCAGCAGCCTAGTATGGCAGTATGGCTACACCTTC. As protein: CASSLVWQYGYTF.